Below are 22 T cell receptor beta chains sequenced from a single sample in a study of T cell responses to AZD1222 COVID-19 vaccine. Only in-frame clones appear in the TCRdb table, and some are missing; sequencing was by immunoSEQ multiplex PCR. The profile shows more than 95,000 clones, 86% of them singletons. The starting material was peripheral blood, obtained 28 days after the second AZD1222 dose. These receptor sequences come from an adult who received the AZD1222 COVID-19 vaccine.

V gene TRBV18 combines with J gene TRBJ1-6, with D uncertain. The length of the CDR3 is 16 residues. Trimming left V 5 bases short and J 4 bases short, with 15 bases between. Germline V gene lookup returns CDR1 KGHSH and CDR2 LQKENI. DNA of the CDR3: TGTGCCAGCTCATCGTGGACTGGTGGGTATAATTCACCCCTCCACTTT. The encoded protein is CASSSWTGGYNSPLHF.

V usage is TRBV7-9 and J usage is TRBJ1-1; D gene ambiguous. V dropped 5 bases and J dropped 11 bases, with 12 bases sitting between them. The CDR3 has 11 amino acids. Germline V gene data show CDR1 as SEHNR and CDR2 as FQNEAQ (reference sequence). The CDR3 is CASSPLVGAFF. CDR3 nucleotides: TGTGCCAGCAGCCCACTCGTCGGGGCTTTCTTT.

This chain connects TRBV24-1 to TRBJ1-2; D is unresolved. The length of the CDR3 is 13 residues. V shed 5 bases and J shed 2 bases, with 8 bases lying between them. Germline V gene lookup returns CDR1 KGHDR and CDR2 SFDVKD. The CDR3 DNA sequence: TGTGCCACCAGTGGGGGTAACAACTATGGCTACACCTTC. Its translation: CATSGGNNYGYTF.

This clone was counted a single time. The V call is TRBV5-5, the J call TRBJ1-3; D gene unclear. Germline values: CDR1 SGHKS, CDR2 YYEKEE (reference sequence). V lost 2 bases and J lost 4, with 13 bases in between. The CDR3 sequence is 15 residues long. This CDR3 reads CASSFGTVAGNTIYF. The CDR3 DNA is TGTGCCAGCAGCTTCGGAACAGTCGCCGGAAACACCATATATTTT.

The chain joins TRBV12-3 or TRBV12-4 to TRBJ2-3, with D uncertain. This CDR3 region has 11 residues. V was pared by 6 bases and J by 4 bases, with 5 bases between. The CDR3, as DNA: TGTGCCAGCAGGAAATCAGATACGCAGTATTTT. Its translation: CASRKSDTQYF.

The CDR3 sequence: CASSYSVRGRADSYEQYF. In DNA, the CDR3 is TGTGCCAGCAGTTACTCGGTAAGAGGCCGGGCGGACTCCTACGAGCAGTACTTC. The rearrangement joins TRBV6-2 or TRBV6-3 to TRBJ2-7; D is ambiguous. The CDR3 covers 18 residues. CDR1 is MNHEY and CDR2 is SVGEGT in the germline V gene. V shed 0 bases and J shed 0 bases, with 18 bases lying between them.

This clone came up a few times. V and J are TRBV14 and TRBJ1-6, with 7 bases lining up with TRBD1. The CDR3 has 15 residues. Germline CDR1 reads SGHDN; CDR2 reads FVKESK. V gave up 1 base and J gave up 9 bases; unmatched junction bases: 6. Written as DNA, the CDR3 is TGTGCCAGCAGCCAAGGGAGACAGGGCTCTTCACCCCTCCACTTT. Translation gives CASSQGRQGSSPLHF.

The chain carries TRBV7-8 and TRBJ2-7, with 7 bases aligning to TRBD1. The CDR3 contains 15 residues. Germline assignment: CDR1 SGHVS and CDR2 FQNEAQ. V was pared by 1 base and J by 5 bases, with 8 bases of the junction left unmatched. The CDR3 bases are TGTGCCAGCAGCTTAGAGGGGGCTGGGTCCAACGAGCAGTACTTC. It yields the protein CASSLEGAGSNEQYF.

This clone occurred once. The chain employs TRBV10-3 and TRBJ1-3; D remains ambiguous. The CDR3 loop spans 15 amino acids. Germline lookup yields CDR1 ENHRY and CDR2 SYGVKD. V was cut by 9 bases and J by 4 bases, with 19 bases left in between. CDR3 bases: TGTGCCATAACGAAGGAGGGAGGGTTCGGAAACACCATATATTTT. Its translation: CAITKEGGFGNTIYF.

In its sample, this clone was seen a few times. The chain joins TRBV9 to TRBJ2-7; TRBD2 matches 11 bases. The CDR3 is 16 amino acids. J was trimmed by 1 base and V by 4 bases; bases with no gene match: 7. Germline V gives CDR1 SGDLS, CDR2 YYNGEE. As DNA, the CDR3 is TGTGCCAGCAGCCCCCCGACTAGCGGGATATCCTACGAGCAGTACTTC. It yields the protein CASSPPTSGISYEQYF.

The chain has TRBV7-9 and TRBJ2-5, with D possibly matching TRBD2 (6 bases). The CDR3 totals 17 residues. Trimming took 5 bases from V and 4 from J, leaving 23 bases between them. In germline, CDR1 is SEHNR, CDR2 FQNEAQ (reference sequence). DNA for the CDR3: TGTGCCAGCAGCACCAGTGGGCGGGGTACGTTCGGAGAGACCCAGTACTTC. It is translated as CASSTSGRGTFGETQYF.

J is TRBJ2-2 and V is TRBV9; TRBD2 aligns across 8 bases. The length of the CDR3 is 18 residues. Germline V lookup: CDR1 SGDLS, CDR2 YYNGEE. The V and J ends lost 0 bases and 4 bases, in that order; junction bases with no gene match: 11. The CDR3 nucleotides are TGTGCCAGCAGCGTAGGTTCTCGGCGGGAGGTAGGCACCGGGGAGCTGTTTTTT. Its protein is CASSVGSRREVGTGELFF.

The CDR3 DNA reads as TGTGCCAGCAGCCAACCGGGGACAGGGGGTGGGTTTAACTATGGCTACACCTTC. Translated: CASSQPGTGGGFNYGYTF. The V gene is TRBV7-2, the J gene TRBJ1-2; 11 bases map to TRBD1. The CDR3 has 18 amino acids. Germline-derived CDR1 and CDR2 are SGHTA and FQGNSA. After removal of 5 bases from V and 1 base from J, the junction contained 12 bases not matched to a gene.

In its sample, this clone was seen once. This chain links TRBV2 with TRBJ2-6; 8 bases are a match to TRBD1. This CDR3 is 15 amino acids long. V was clipped by 5 bases and J by 4 bases; unmatched bases: 4. CDR1 and CDR2 from the germline V gene are SNHLY and FYNNEI. CDR3 in DNA: TGTGCCAGCAGTCGACAGGGGAGAGGGGCCAACGTCCTGACTTTC. It yields the protein CASSRQGRGANVLTF.

The chain links TRBV20-1 to TRBJ2-1; TRBD1 matches at 7 bases. Germline CDR1 is DFQATT and CDR2 is SNEGSKA (reference sequence). The length of the CDR3 is 16 residues. The trim removed 3 bases at V and 7 bases at J, leaving 15 bases unmatched. CDR3 sequence: CSASGETGQNSNEQFF. In DNA, the CDR3 is TGCAGTGCTAGTGGAGAAACGGGACAGAATTCGAATGAGCAGTTCTTC.

The chain joins TRBV9 to TRBJ1-1; D remains unclear. The germline gives CDR1 SGDLS, CDR2 YYNGEE. The CDR3 length is 15 residues. Trimming left V 4 bases short and J 5 bases short, with 18 bases between. CDR3 nucleotides: TGTGCCAGCAGCCCAAGATCTGGGAGGGATACTGAAGCTTTCTTT. Its translation is CASSPRSGRDTEAFF.

The rearrangement links TRBV7-3 to TRBJ2-2; D perhaps matches TRBD2 (5 bases). The V end was cut by 4 bases, the J end by 8 bases, with 14 bases between. CDR1 and CDR2 (germline): SGHTA, FQGTGA. The CDR3 has 14 amino acids. CDR3 in amino acids: CASSSTLEGGELFF. In DNA, the CDR3 is TGTGCCAGCAGCTCAACGCTTGAGGGAGGGGAGCTGTTTTTT.

This clone was seen only a few times. Here the CDR3 DNA reads TGTGCCAGCTCCCTCGGACAACCGCAGCAAGATACGCAGTATTTT. Translation: CASSLGQPQQDTQYF. This chain joins TRBV18 and TRBJ2-3, with D tentatively TRBD1 (5 bases). This CDR3 contains 15 residues. Trimming removed 6 bases at V and 5 bases at J, with 18 bases between. Germline CDR1 KGHSH, CDR2 LQKENI.

The genes are TRBV6-5 and TRBJ1-6, with D possibly matching TRBD1 (6 bases). CDR3 length equals 15 residues. The germline V and J ends were trimmed by 2 bases and 8 bases, with 13 bases remaining between them. CDR1 and CDR2 from the germline V gene are MNHEY and SVGAGI. This CDR3 is CASSYGGGADSPLHF. In DNA form, the CDR3 reads TGTGCCAGCAGTTACGGCGGGGGGGCGGATTCACCCCTCCACTTT.

V is TRBV24-1 and J is TRBJ1-5, with D possibly being TRBD1 (5 bases). Germline V gives CDR1 KGHDR, CDR2 SFDVKD. Trimming pared 2 bases from V and 4 bases from J, leaving 17 bases between. The CDR3 has 17 residues. CDR3 nucleotides: TGTGCCACCAGTGATTCGGGACGGGGATCGTCAAATCAGCCCCAGCATTTT. Its translation: CATSDSGRGSSNQPQHF.

The gene calls are TRBV7-8 and TRBJ1-1; D remains unclear. CDR1 is SGHVS and CDR2 is FQNEAQ in the germline V gene. V lost 5 bases, J lost 0 bases, and 7 bases lay in between. The CDR3 contains 13 residues. The CDR3 sequence: CASSRTMNTEAFF. As DNA, the CDR3 is TGTGCCAGCAGCCGTACGATGAACACTGAAGCTTTCTTT.

This clone was recorded a few times. The CDR3 DNA is TGTGCCAGCTCACCACCGCTGAGACTAGCGGGAGGCCTCTCCTACAATGAGCAGTTCTTC. Its protein is CASSPPLRLAGGLSYNEQFF. This chain joins TRBV18 and TRBJ2-1; TRBD2 aligns across 13 bases. V shed 0 bases and J 0 bases; nucleotides not matched to a gene: 8. The CDR3 length is 20 residues. Germline CDR1 and CDR2: KGHSH and LQKENI.